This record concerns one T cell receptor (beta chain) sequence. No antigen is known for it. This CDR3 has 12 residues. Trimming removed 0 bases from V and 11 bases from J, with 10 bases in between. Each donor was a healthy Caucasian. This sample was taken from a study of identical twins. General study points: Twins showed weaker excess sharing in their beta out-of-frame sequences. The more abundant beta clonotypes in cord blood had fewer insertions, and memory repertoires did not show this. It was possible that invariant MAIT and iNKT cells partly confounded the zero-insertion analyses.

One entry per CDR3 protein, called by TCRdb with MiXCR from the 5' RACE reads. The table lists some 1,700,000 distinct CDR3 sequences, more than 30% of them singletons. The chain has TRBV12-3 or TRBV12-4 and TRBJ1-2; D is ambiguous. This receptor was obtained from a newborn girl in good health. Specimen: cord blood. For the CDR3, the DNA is TGTGCCAGCAGTTTAGCCACTGAAGCTTACACCTTC. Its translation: CASSLATEAYTF.